The clone carrying this T cell receptor beta chain was seen more than once but under ten times. Per the germline V gene, CDR1 is SGHNT and CDR2 is YENEEA. The CDR3 is made up of 18 amino acids. Trimming took 0 bases from V and 0 from J, leaving 16 bases between them. The authors' processing: The assay estimated nucleated cells by amplifying reference gene primers. Only in-frame clones appear in the TCRdb table, and some are missing; sequencing was by immunoSEQ multiplex PCR. V and J calls and clone size follow that table, whereas D and trimming were derived from the DNA. The table includes tens of thousands of clones, 84% detected once. The data are from a study of blood T cell repertoires in COVID-19. Study-wide background: The samples span acute and convalescent COVID-19 from the United States, Italy and Spain. Sample material is recorded as cDNA or gDNA derived from T cells, B-cell-depleted T cells, or PBMCs.

The V call is TRBV11-3, the J call TRBJ2-3, with a tentative D call TRBD1 (6 bases). This sequence originates from a man in his sixties with acute or convalescent COVID-19. The sequencing sample was made of peripheral blood. CDR3: CASSLDRWGLPSTDTQYF. CDR3 nucleotides: TGTGCCAGCAGCTTAGATCGGTGGGGGCTCCCTAGCACAGATACGCAGTATTTT.